The entry below describes one T cell receptor (beta chain). What it binds is not known. TCRdb keeps only in-frame clones here, not all; method: immunoSEQ multiplex PCR. Here the sample spans 90,000 to 120,000 clones, around 91% being singletons. This sample stems from a study of T cell responses to AZD1222 COVID-19 vaccine. The wider study: Pooled samples include second doses given at about 4 or 12 weeks.

The length of the CDR3 is 16 residues. Germline V gene data show CDR1 as SGHTA and CDR2 as FQGNSA. Trimming removed 1 base at V and 5 bases at J, with 17 bases between. Study observations and caveats: Researchers report vaccine-associated CD4 TCRs spanning spike, with dominance at 160-218 and 743-854. Per reports, nearly half of all spike-specific TCRs target regions that are unmutated in variants. Females made up more of the donors, who were largely white British, and clonal diversity may have come out too low.

The TCR was taken from an adult in good health. The chain has TRBV7-2 and TRBJ1-2; D is possibly TRBD1 (6 bases). This material consisted of peripheral blood, taken on day 0 of AZD1222 vaccination. The CDR3 here is CASSLGGQQDPYGYTF. The CDR3 DNA follows: TGTGCCAGCAGCTTAGGGGGGCAACAGGACCCATATGGCTACACCTTC.